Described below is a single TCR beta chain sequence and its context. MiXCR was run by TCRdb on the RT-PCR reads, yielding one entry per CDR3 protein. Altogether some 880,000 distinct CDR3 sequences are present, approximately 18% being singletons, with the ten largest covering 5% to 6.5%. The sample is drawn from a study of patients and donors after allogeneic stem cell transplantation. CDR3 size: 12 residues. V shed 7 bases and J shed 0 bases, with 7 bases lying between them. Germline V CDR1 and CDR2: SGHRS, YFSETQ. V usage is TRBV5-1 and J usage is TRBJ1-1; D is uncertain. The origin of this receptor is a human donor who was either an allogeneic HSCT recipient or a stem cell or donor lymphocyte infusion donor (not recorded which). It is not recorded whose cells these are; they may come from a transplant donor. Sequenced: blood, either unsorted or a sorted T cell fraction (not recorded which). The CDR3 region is CASGLVNTEAFF. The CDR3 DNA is TGCGCCAGCGGATTAGTGAACACTGAAGCTTTCTTT.